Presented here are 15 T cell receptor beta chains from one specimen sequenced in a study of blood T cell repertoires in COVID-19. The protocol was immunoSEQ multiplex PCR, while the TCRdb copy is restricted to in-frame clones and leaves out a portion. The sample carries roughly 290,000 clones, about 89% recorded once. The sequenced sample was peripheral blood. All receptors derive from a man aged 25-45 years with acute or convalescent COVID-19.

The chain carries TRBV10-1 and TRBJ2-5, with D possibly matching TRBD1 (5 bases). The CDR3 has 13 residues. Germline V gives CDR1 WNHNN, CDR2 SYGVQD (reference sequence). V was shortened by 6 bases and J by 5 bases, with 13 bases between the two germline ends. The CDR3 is CASSRIKGETQYF. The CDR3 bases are TGCGCCAGCAGCCGCATAAAGGGGGAGACCCAGTACTTC.

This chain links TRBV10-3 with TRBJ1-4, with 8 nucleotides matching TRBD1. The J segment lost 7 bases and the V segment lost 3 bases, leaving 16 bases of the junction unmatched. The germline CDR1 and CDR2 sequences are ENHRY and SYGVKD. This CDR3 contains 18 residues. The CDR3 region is CAISDRQGLVRGGEKLFF. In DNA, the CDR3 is TGTGCCATCAGTGATAGACAGGGGTTGGTCCGTGGTGGTGAAAAACTGTTTTTT.

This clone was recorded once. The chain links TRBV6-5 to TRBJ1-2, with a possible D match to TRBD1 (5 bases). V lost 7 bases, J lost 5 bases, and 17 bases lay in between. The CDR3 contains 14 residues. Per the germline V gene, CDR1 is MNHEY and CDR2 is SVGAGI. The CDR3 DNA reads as TGTGCCAGCAACTTGGGGGGGGTACTATATGGCTACACCTTC. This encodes CASNLGGVLYGYTF.

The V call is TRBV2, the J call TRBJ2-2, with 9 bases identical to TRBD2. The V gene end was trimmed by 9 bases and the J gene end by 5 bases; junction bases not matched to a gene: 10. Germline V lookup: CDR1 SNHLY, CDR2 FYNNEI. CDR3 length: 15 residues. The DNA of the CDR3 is TGTGCCAGACGCGGGGGGGCGTTATCAACCGGGGAGCTGTTTTTT. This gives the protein CARRGGALSTGELFF.

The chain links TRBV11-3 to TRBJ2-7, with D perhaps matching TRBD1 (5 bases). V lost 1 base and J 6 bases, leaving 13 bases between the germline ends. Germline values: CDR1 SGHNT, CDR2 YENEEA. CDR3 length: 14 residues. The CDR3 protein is CASSLGQGTSEQYF. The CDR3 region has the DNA TGTGCCAGCAGCTTAGGGCAGGGAACCAGCGAGCAGTACTTC.

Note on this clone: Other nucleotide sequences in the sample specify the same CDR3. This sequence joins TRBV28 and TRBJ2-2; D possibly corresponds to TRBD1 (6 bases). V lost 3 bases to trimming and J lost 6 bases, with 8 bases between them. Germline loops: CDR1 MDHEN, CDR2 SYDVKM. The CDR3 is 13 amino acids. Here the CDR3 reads CASSFTGPGELFF. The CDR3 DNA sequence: TGTGCCAGCAGTTTCACAGGGCCCGGGGAGCTGTTTTTT.

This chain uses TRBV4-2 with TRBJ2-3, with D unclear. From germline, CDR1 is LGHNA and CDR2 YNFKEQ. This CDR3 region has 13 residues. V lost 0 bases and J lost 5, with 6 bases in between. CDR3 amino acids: CASSQENGDTQYF. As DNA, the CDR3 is TGTGCCAGCAGCCAAGAGAACGGAGATACGCAGTATTTT.

The DNA for the CDR3 is TGTGCCAGCAGCCTGACTAGCGGCCAAGAGACCCAGTACTTC. This translates into CASSLTSGQETQYF. The chain is built from TRBV9 and TRBJ2-5, with 9 bases matching TRBD2. Trimming at V came to 4 bases and at J to 1 base, leaving 2 bases not matched to a gene. Per germline, CDR1 SGDLS and CDR2 YYNGEE. The CDR3 runs to 14 residues.

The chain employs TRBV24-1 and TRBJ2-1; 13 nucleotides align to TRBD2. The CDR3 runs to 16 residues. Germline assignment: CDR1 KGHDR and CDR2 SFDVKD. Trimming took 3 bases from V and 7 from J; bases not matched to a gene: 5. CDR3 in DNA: TGTGCCACCAGTGATCGGACTAGCGGGAGTGGTAATGAGCAGTTCTTC. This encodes CATSDRTSGSGNEQFF.

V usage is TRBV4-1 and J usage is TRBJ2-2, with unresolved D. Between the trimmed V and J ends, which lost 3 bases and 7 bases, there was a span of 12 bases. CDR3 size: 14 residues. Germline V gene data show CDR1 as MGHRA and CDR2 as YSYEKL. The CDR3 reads CASSQKEIGGELFF. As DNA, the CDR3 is TGCGCCAGCAGCCAGAAGGAGATCGGCGGGGAGCTGTTTTTT.

CDR3 DNA sequence: TGCGCCAGCAGCTTGGGAGGGTACCCAGATACGCAGTATTTT. It is translated as CASSLGGYPDTQYF. V and J are TRBV5-1 and TRBJ2-3; D may be TRBD2 (5 bases). The germline gives CDR1 SGHRS, CDR2 YFSETQ. Trimming removed 0 bases at V and 4 bases at J, with 9 bases between. The CDR3 runs 14 residues.

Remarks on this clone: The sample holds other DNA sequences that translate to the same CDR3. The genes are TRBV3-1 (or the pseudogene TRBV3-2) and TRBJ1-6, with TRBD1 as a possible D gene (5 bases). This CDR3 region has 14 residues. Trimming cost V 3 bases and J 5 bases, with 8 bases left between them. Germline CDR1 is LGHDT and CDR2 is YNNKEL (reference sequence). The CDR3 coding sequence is TGTGCCAGCAGCCAGGGGCAGAATAATTCACCCCTCCACTTT. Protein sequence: CASSQGQNNSPLHF.

In DNA form, the CDR3 reads TGTGCCAGCTCCCCGGCCGGGAGTGGGTCCGGGGAGCTGTTTTTT. Translation: CASSPAGSGSGELFF. V usage is TRBV28 and J usage is TRBJ2-2; D perhaps matches TRBD2 (6 bases). Germline V gene lookup returns CDR1 MDHEN and CDR2 SYDVKM. The CDR3 runs to 15 residues. The V end lost 8 bases, the J end lost 6 bases, and 19 bases lay between the germline ends.

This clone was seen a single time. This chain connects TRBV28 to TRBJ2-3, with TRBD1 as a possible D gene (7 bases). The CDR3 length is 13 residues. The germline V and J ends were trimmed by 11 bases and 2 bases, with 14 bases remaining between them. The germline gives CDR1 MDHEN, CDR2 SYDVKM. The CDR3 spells CAGGDSFTDTQYF. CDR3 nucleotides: TGTGCCGGAGGGGACAGCTTCACAGATACGCAGTATTTT. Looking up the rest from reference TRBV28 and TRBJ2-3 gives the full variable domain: DVKVTQSSRYLVKRTGEKVFLECVQDMDHENMFWYRQDPGLGLRLIYFSYDVKMKEKGDIPEGYSVSREKKERFSLILESASTNQTSMYLCAGGDSFTDTQYFGPGTRLTVL.

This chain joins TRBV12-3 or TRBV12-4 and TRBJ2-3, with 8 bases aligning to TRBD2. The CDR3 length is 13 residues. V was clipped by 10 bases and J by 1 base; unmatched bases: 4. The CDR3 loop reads CANGGVGTDTQYF. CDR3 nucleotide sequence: TGTGCCAACGGGGGGGTGGGCACAGATACGCAGTATTTT.